This T cell receptor (beta chain) was recorded in a study of blood T cells in healthy people across ages. Whole-study context: About one barcoded TCR beta cDNA was captured per two T cells.

About this clonotype itself: Its antigen is as yet unknown.

Sample-barcoded 5' priming and a J-beta primer mix drove a second PCR of 7 to 11 cycles. Every cDNA molecule bore a tag from a template-switch adaptor containing 12 random nucleotides. Sequencing yielded, for each sample, at least 3 million paired-end reads carrying CDR3. TCRdb re-called the 5' RACE reads through MiXCR, storing one row per CDR3 protein. This sample has some 1.5 million distinct CDR3 sequences, with roughly 27% found just once. Overall study results and limits: Across the age range, TCR beta diversity per million T cells fell in a roughly linear way.

Germline-derived CDR1 and CDR2 are ENHRY and SYGVKD. The CDR3 runs 12 residues. The germline V and J ends were trimmed by 3 bases and 6 bases, with 7 bases remaining between them. This TCR was recovered from a woman younger than 45 in good health. Sequenced input: blood. The chain recombines TRBV10-3 with TRBJ2-3; D remains ambiguous. In nucleotides, the CDR3 is TGTGCCATCAGTGAAGACTTCGATACGCAGTATTTT. Amino acid sequence: CAISEDFDTQYF.